The 29 T cell receptor beta chains reported below all come from one sample, sequenced in a study of monozygotic twins with inflammatory bowel disease. TCRdb reprocessed the 5' RACE reads and stores each CDR3 protein as one record, lacking DNA. Reported are around 380,000 distinct CDR3 sequences; the ten largest clones contain around 2.5%. What was sequenced was blood. The receptors originated from a human donor with ulcerative colitis or Crohn's disease, or a healthy co-twin of an affected twin (not recorded which).

This chain uses TRBV28 with TRBJ1-5; TCRdb proposes TRBD1, but this gene call is untestable without DNA. CDR1 MDHEN and CDR2 SYDVKM come from the germline V gene. This CDR3 has 14 residues. Here the CDR3 reads CASSSGQINQPQHF. The entire variable domain, with the rest obtained from reference TRBV28 and TRBJ1-5, is as follows: DVKVTQSSRYLVKRTGEKVFLECVQDMDHENMFWYRQDPGLGLRLIYFSYDVKMKEKGDIPEGYSVSREKKERFSLILESASTNQTSMYLCASSSGQINQPQHFGDGTRLSIL.

The chain is built from TRBV5-1 and TRBJ2-2; TCRdb proposes TRBD2, but this gene call is untestable without DNA. The CDR3 is 15 residues long. Germline lookup yields CDR1 SGHRS and CDR2 YFSETQ. CDR3 in amino acids: CASSLVAGGSGELFF.

V and J are TRBV4-1 and TRBJ2-7; there is no DNA to check the TCRdb D call of TRBD2. Germline V gives CDR1 MGHRA, CDR2 YSYEKL. The CDR3 length is 13 residues. CDR3 amino acids: CASSQLRGGIKYF.

The chain employs TRBV4-3 and TRBJ2-1; TCRdb's assignment of TRBD2 cannot be checked, as there is no DNA. The CDR3 is made up of 18 amino acids. Germline CDR1 is LGHNA and CDR2 is YSLEER. The CDR3 reads CASSPIAGVYMDGNEQFF.

The chain recombines TRBV5-1 with TRBJ2-1; TCRdb designates TRBD2, a call that cannot be tested without DNA. Germline loops: CDR1 SGHRS, CDR2 YFSETQ. This CDR3 has 18 amino acids. The CDR3 region is CASSLISSGGPTYNEQFF.

The chain recombines TRBV7-9 with TRBJ1-4. CDR1 SEHNR and CDR2 FQNEAQ come from the germline V gene (reference sequence). The CDR3 extends over 16 amino acids. CDR3 sequence reads: CASSQSGGRTHEKLFF.

The chain joins TRBV27 to TRBJ1-4; TCRdb's D call of TRBD1 is untestable without DNA. Germline values: CDR1 MNHEY, CDR2 SMNVEV (reference sequence). This CDR3 region has 14 residues. CDR3 amino acids: CASSLSTAPEKLFF.

The chain joins TRBV7-2 to TRBJ2-3. CDR1 is SGHTA, CDR2 FQGNSA, per germline. This CDR3 has 16 residues. The CDR3 sequence is CASSSWTTSSTDTQYF.

The V and J genes are TRBV12-3 or TRBV12-4 and TRBJ2-5; no DNA is available, so the TRBD1 call from TCRdb remains unchecked. The CDR3 totals 15 residues. This chain's CDR3 is CASSRTGSQLGTQYF.

The gene calls are TRBV11-1 and TRBJ2-5; the D gene TCRdb calls, TRBD2, cannot be checked with no DNA. Germline lookup yields CDR1 SGHAT and CDR2 FQDESV (reference sequence). This CDR3 contains 18 residues. Here the CDR3 reads CASSSSSGVGRGQETQYF.

The chain employs TRBV6-1 and TRBJ2-1; as DNA is missing, the TRBD2 call by TCRdb cannot be tested. This CDR3 is built from 15 residues. Germline lookup yields CDR1 MNHNS and CDR2 SASEGT. The CDR3 sequence: CASSGVAGGWDEQFF.

The genes are TRBV19 and TRBJ2-7; TCRdb names TRBD1, which stays unverified in the absence of DNA. The germline V gene encodes CDR1 LNHDA and CDR2 SQIVND (reference sequence). CDR3 length: 12 amino acids. CDR3 region: CASRKTGGEQYF. The entire variable domain, with the rest obtained from reference TRBV19 and TRBJ2-7, is as follows: DGGITQSPKYLFRKEGQNVTLSCEQNLNHDAMYWYRQDPGQGLRLIYYSQIVNDFQKGDIAEGYSVSREKKESFPLTVTSAQKNPTAFYLCASRKTGGEQYFGPGTRLTVT.

The rearrangement links TRBV5-1 to TRBJ2-2; the D call of TRBD1 rests on TCRdb alone, since no DNA is present to check it. Per germline, CDR1 SGHRS and CDR2 YFSETQ. The CDR3 contains 16 residues. CDR3 amino acids: CASSPRGRRGTGELFF.

The chain recombines TRBV29-1 with TRBJ2-1; lacking DNA, the TRBD1 call made by TCRdb goes unchecked. CDR1 is SQVTM and CDR2 is ANQGSEA in the germline V gene. There are 13 residues in the CDR3. CDR3 sequence: CSVGQGAVGGQFF.

The chain carries TRBV10-3 and TRBJ2-3; the TCRdb D gene call, TRBD2, has no DNA to confirm it. This CDR3 comprises 12 residues. The V gene's germline CDR1 is ENHRY and CDR2 SYGVKD. The CDR3 is CATQELADTQYF.

The genes are TRBV20-1 and TRBJ2-1; the TRBD1 assignment by TCRdb is unverifiable without DNA. This CDR3 comprises 16 residues. Germline values: CDR1 DFQATT, CDR2 SNEGSKA (reference sequence). This CDR3 is CSARGPGQGVNNEQFF.

The rearrangement links TRBV5-1 to TRBJ1-1. The germline V gene has CDR1 SGHRS and CDR2 YFSETQ. The CDR3 runs to 14 residues. CDR3 in amino acids: CASSEQIMNTEAFF. The whole variable domain, filled in from reference TRBV5-1 and TRBJ1-1, reads KAGVTQTPRYLIKTRGQQVTLSCSPISGHRSVSWYQQTPGQGLQFLFEYFSETQRNKGNFPGRFSGRQFSNSRSEMNVSTLELGDSALYLCASSEQIMNTEAFFGQGTRLTVV.

This rearrangement joins TRBV11-2 to TRBJ2-1; TCRdb returns TRBD2, unconfirmable since there is no DNA. Per the germline V gene, CDR1 is SGHAT and CDR2 is FQNNGV. The CDR3 spans 16 residues. This CDR3 reads CASSLGPLAGGNEQFF.

The genes are TRBV20-1 and TRBJ1-6. The CDR3 extends over 15 amino acids. CDR1 and CDR2 (germline): DFQATT, SNEGSKA (reference sequence). CDR3 in amino acids: CSASIGDRNNSPLHF.

The chain employs TRBV18 and TRBJ2-1; the D gene TCRdb calls, TRBD2, cannot be checked with no DNA. The CDR3 consists of 15 residues. Germline V gene lookup returns CDR1 KGHSH and CDR2 LQKENI. The chain's CDR3 is CASSPGTSGAMEQFF. The entire variable domain, with the rest obtained from reference TRBV18 and TRBJ2-1, is as follows: NAGVMQNPRHLVRRRGQEARLRCSPMKGHSHVYWYRQLPEEGLKFMVYLQKENIIDESGMPKERFSAEFPKEGPSILRIQQVVRGDSAAYFCASSPGTSGAMEQFFGPGTRLTVL.

V is TRBV5-1 and J is TRBJ2-2; TCRdb designates TRBD1, a call that cannot be tested without DNA. Germline V CDR1 and CDR2: SGHRS, YFSETQ. The length of the CDR3 is 15 residues. CDR3 protein: CASSGGQGSGGELFF.

The gene calls are TRBV7-9 and TRBJ1-1; no DNA is available, so the TRBD1 call from TCRdb remains unchecked. Germline assignment: CDR1 SEHNR and CDR2 FQNEAQ (reference sequence). The CDR3 has 14 amino acids. CDR3 loop: CASSWGATNTEAFF.

The chain links TRBV7-9 to TRBJ2-5; TCRdb's D gene call, TRBD1, goes unchecked for lack of DNA. The CDR3 has 15 residues. Per the germline V gene, CDR1 is SEHNR and CDR2 is FQNEAQ (reference sequence). The CDR3: CASTLIMGGQETQYF.

The V gene is TRBV5-1, the J gene TRBJ1-4; there is no DNA to check the TCRdb D call of TRBD1. In germline, CDR1 is SGHRS, CDR2 YFSETQ. The length of the CDR3 is 16 residues. This CDR3 is CASSLKEGQGYEKLFF.

The chain couples TRBV3-1 to TRBJ2-7; TCRdb reports TRBD1, a call that lacks DNA to check it against. The CDR3 length is 17 residues. Germline V gene sequence: CDR1 LGHDT, CDR2 YNNKEL (reference sequence). This chain's CDR3 is CASSPIERIRQFYEQYF.

V is TRBV3-1 and J is TRBJ2-1; TCRdb selects TRBD1, and the lack of DNA leaves this call unchecked. This CDR3 region has 16 residues. Germline values: CDR1 LGHDT, CDR2 YNNKEL (reference sequence). The chain's CDR3 is CASSQGPAGVLNEQFF.

The rearrangement joins TRBV19 to TRBJ1-1; TCRdb returns TRBD1, unconfirmable since there is no DNA. The CDR3 has 14 amino acids. Germline CDR1 and CDR2: LNHDA and SQIVND (reference sequence). The CDR3 loop is CASSQYTGGERAFF.

The chain has TRBV28 and TRBJ1-1. The CDR3 is 14 amino acids. Germline V gene sequence: CDR1 MDHEN, CDR2 SYDVKM. The CDR3 loop is CASSLTLDGTEAFF.

The CDR3 protein is CASSRQGTDTQYF. The chain carries TRBV5-6 and TRBJ2-3; TCRdb names TRBD1, which stays unverified in the absence of DNA. The germline V gene encodes CDR1 SGHDT and CDR2 YYEEEE. The CDR3 runs 13 residues.